This T cell receptor beta chain was sequenced during a study of blood T cell repertoires in COVID-19 (dated by TCRdb to the early 2020s). About the full investigation: The collaborator samples originated in the United States, Italy and Spain and spanned the acute and convalescent phases of COVID-19. The sample metadata nearly always contained a de-identified subject ID, COVID-19 status, age in years and sex. HLA class I and class II types, where available, came from metadata supplied by the sample provider rather than from assay-based typing. Samples were obtained from the ongoing ImmuneRACE study (first 160 participants) and from some 1,300 subjects provided by 6 global collaborators. Deeply sampled blood TCRbeta repertoires from subjects exposed to, actively infected with, or recovered from COVID-19 were included in the dataset. The repertoires were released in a freely available public database meant as a resource for research on the immune response to SARS-CoV-2. The material from the prospective study consisted of cDNA or gDNA derived from T cells, B-cell-depleted T cells, or PBMCs. What the authors observed across the whole study: Clinical and demographic metadata were provided uncurated, with the amount varying by source and participant.

TCRbeta CDR3 regions were amplified from genomic DNA using the immunoSEQ Assay, a bias-controlled multiplex PCR. Turning to the authors' computational methods: Nucleated cell counts per sample were estimated from amplification of reference gene primers within the assay. Sequence reads were collapsed and filtered to measure the absolute abundance of every unique TCRbeta CDR3 rearrangement. For each sample, productive Simpson clonality was calculated by taking the square root of Simpson's diversity index across productive rearrangements. TCRdb took over this immuneACCESS table, retaining in-frame rearrangements with V and J assigned. Such tables are incomplete; in checked studies, under half of the missing clones stem from an unresolved V gene, and the remainder is unexplained. V and J calls and clone size are as listed in that table; D and trimming were resolved from the DNA. The sample table shows around 69,000 clones, and 80% to 85% are seen once. The ten largest clones represent approximately 8.8% of the sample.

Whole blood was collected in K2EDTA tubes by collaborating institutions according to the institutions' own protocols. For TCRbeta analysis, collaborator samples were shipped as frozen whole blood, as isolated PBMCs, or as DNA extracted from either sample type. Turning to this clone: Its antigen is unknown. Per-base qualities were not stored, and no clone one base away is much larger.

V is pared back by 5 bases and J by 4 bases, with 17 bases lying between the germline termini. The germline V gene supplies CDR1 SGHAT and CDR2 FQNNGV. The CDR3 runs 15 residues from the cysteine to the phenylalanine. CDR3 DNA only is kept here, 45 bases in frame from base 1. The sequence came from a man over 45 with active COVID-19. The sequence joins TRBV11-2 to TRBJ1-1; D gene: possibly TRBD1, on 5 matching bases. Specimen: peripheral blood. The CDR3 is CASSPGGGVGTEAFF. The DNA sequence is TGTGCCAGCAGCCCCGGGGGGGGTGTAGGCACTGAAGCTTTCTTT. The entire variable domain, with the stretches around the CDR3 drawn from the reference TRBV11-2 and TRBJ1-1 proteins, is EAGVAQSPRYKIIEKRQSVAFWCNPISGHATLYWYQQILGQGPKLLIQFQNNGVVDDSQLPKDRFSAERLKGVDSTLKIQPAKLEDSAVYLCASSPGGGVGTEAFFGQGTRLTVV.